A selection of T cell receptor beta chains follows, all from one sample in a study of blood T cell repertoires in COVID-19. Libraries were prepared by immunoSEQ multiplex PCR; TCRdb keeps only in-frame clonotypes and omits some of them. The sample records 200,000 to 250,000 clones, approximately 86% being singletons. Source material: PBMCs or T cells enriched from blood (not recorded which). The receptors shown here come from a woman aged 45-59 years with acute COVID-19. The CDR3 runs from the conserved cysteine through the conserved F or W. Each record gives: V gene, J gene, clone size, D gene, CDR3 length, CDR3 protein, CDR3 DNA. A D gene is named only where the DNA matches it firmly. Size is stated for part of the rows, as once, few or many counts, or as a class when the clone is expanded.

>TRBV19|TRBJ2-2|NA|TRBD2|17
CASRGTKGLVATGELFF
TGTGCCAGTAGGGGTACTAAGGGACTAGTCGCCACCGGGGAGCTGTTTTTT
>TRBV6-5|TRBJ1-2|NA|NA|15
CASSYSLTGPYGYTF
TGTGCCAGCAGTTACTCCTTGACTGGCCCCTATGGCTACACCTTC
>TRBV23-1|TRBJ2-2|NA|TRBD2|19
CASSQPNPLAGEYTGELFF
TGCGCCAGCAGTCAGCCCAACCCCCTAGCGGGAGAGTACACCGGGGAGCTGTTTTTT
>TRBV28|TRBJ2-3|once|NA|15
CASSPRRASTDTQYF
TGTGCCAGCAGTCCGCGGAGGGCGAGCACAGATACGCAGTATTTT
>TRBV19|TRBJ1-5|NA|NA|16
CASSISGGYGNQPQHF
TGTGCCAGTAGTATAAGTGGGGGGTACGGCAATCAGCCCCAGCATTTT
>TRBV5-8|TRBJ2-5|NA|NA|12
CASSITGTAQYF
TGTGCCAGCAGCATTACAGGGACGGCCCAGTACTTC
>TRBV10-3|TRBJ1-5|NA|NA|13
CAISESGDQPQHF
TGTGCCATCAGTGAGTCAGGGGATCAGCCCCAGCATTTT
>TRBV15|TRBJ2-7|once|TRBD1|14
CATSKRDRRDEQYF
TGTGCCACCAGCAAACGGGACAGGCGGGACGAGCAGTACTTC
>TRBV15|TRBJ2-1|NA|NA|12
CATSRDRNEQFF
TGTGCCACCAGCAGAGATCGGAATGAGCAGTTCTTC
>TRBV10-3|TRBJ2-2|NA|TRBD2|16
CATRLAGGLNTGELFF
TGTGCCACCCGACTAGCGGGAGGATTGAACACCGGGGAGCTGTTTTTT
>TRBV7-9|TRBJ1-1|NA|TRBD1|19
CASRRTGTGLMLASTEAFF
TGTGCCAGCAGGCGTACCGGGACAGGGTTGATGTTGGCGAGCACTGAAGCTTTCTTT
>TRBV28|TRBJ2-3|NA|TRBD1|14
CASTETGVADTQYF
TGTGCCAGCACTGAGACAGGGGTAGCAGATACGCAGTATTTT
>TRBV19|TRBJ2-3|NA|TRBD2|17
CASSLRGGLAGGDTQYF
TGTGCCAGTAGTCTCCGTGGGGGACTAGCGGGAGGGGATACGCAGTATTTT
>TRBV25-1|TRBJ1-1|few|NA|15
CASSFQGLPGMAAFF
TGTGCCAGCAGTTTCCAGGGACTCCCCGGGATGGCGGCTTTCTTT
>TRBV4-2|TRBJ2-7|NA|TRBD2|14
CASSQTWLAGLQYF
TGTGCCAGCAGCCAAACTTGGCTAGCGGGTTTGCAGTACTTC
>TRBV15|TRBJ2-7|few|TRBD1|16
CATSSHTGQGSYEQYF
TGTGCCACCAGCAGTCATACGGGACAGGGATCCTACGAGCAGTACTTC
>TRBV29-1|TRBJ2-7|NA|TRBD2|17
CSAPLGGLAGILLEQYF
TGCAGCGCCCCTCTAGGTGGGCTAGCGGGGATCCTACTCGAGCAGTACTTC
>TRBV5-4|TRBJ2-7|NA|NA|14
CASAPDSYSYEQYF
TGTGCCAGCGCCCCCGACAGCTACTCCTACGAGCAGTACTTC
>TRBV27|TRBJ1-6|NA|NA|14
CASSLMGLNSPLHF
TGTGCCAGCAGTTTAATGGGACTCAATTCACCCCTCCACTTT
>TRBV28|TRBJ1-4|NA|NA|15
CASRKPGRIGEKLFF
TGTGCCAGCAGAAAACCGGGGAGGATAGGAGAAAAACTGTTTTTT
>TRBV6-6|TRBJ2-2|NA|NA|15
CASSYSLRGTGELFF
TGTGCCAGCAGTTACTCCTTGCGGGGCACCGGGGAGCTGTTTTTT
>TRBV30|TRBJ1-1|NA|NA|14
CAWSPPRPTAEAFF
TGTGCCTGGAGTCCCCCACGACCGACAGCTGAAGCTTTCTTT
>TRBV14|TRBJ2-3|NA|TRBD2|14
CASSRAGGTDTQYF
TGTGCCAGCAGCCGAGCGGGAGGCACAGATACGCAGTATTTT
>TRBV18|TRBJ2-3|NA|NA|15
CASSPRTASTDTQYF
TGTGCCAGCTCACCCCGGACAGCTAGCACAGATACGCAGTATTTT
>TRBV3-1/TRBV3-2|TRBJ2-7|once|NA|14
CASSQVFSSYEQYF
TGTGCCAGCAGCCAGGTGTTTAGCTCCTACGAGCAGTACTTC
>TRBV10-3|TRBJ2-1|NA|TRBD2|15
CAISNSGSSYNEQFF
TGTGCCATCAGCAATAGCGGGAGCTCCTACAATGAGCAGTTCTTC
>TRBV9|TRBJ2-7|NA|TRBD1|13
CASSTTGAYEQYF
TGTGCCAGCAGCACCACAGGGGCGTACGAGCAGTACTTC
>TRBV19|TRBJ2-6|NA|NA|14
CASSPGSGANVLTF
TGTGCCAGTAGTCCGGGGTCTGGGGCCAACGTCCTGACTTTC
>TRBV27|TRBJ2-1|NA|TRBD2|17
CASSPRLAGGPSGEQFF
TGTGCCAGCAGTCCTCGACTAGCGGGAGGGCCCTCGGGGGAGCAGTTCTTC
>TRBV15|TRBJ2-1|NA|NA|13
CATGPRAMGEQFF
TGTGCCACCGGGCCCAGGGCGATGGGTGAGCAGTTCTTC
>TRBV28|TRBJ1-2|NA|TRBD1|19
CASSLPMPGQGPVNYGYTF
TGTGCCAGCAGTTTACCCATGCCGGGACAGGGCCCCGTTAACTATGGCTACACCTTC
>TRBV24-1|TRBJ1-5|NA|NA|13
CATSGQGHQPQHF
TGTGCCACCAGTGGGCAGGGTCATCAGCCCCAGCATTTT
>TRBV5-1|TRBJ1-2|NA|NA|13
CASSLEQGYGYTF
TGCGCCAGCAGCTTGGAACAGGGTTATGGCTACACCTTC
>TRBV7-2|TRBJ1-2|once|NA|14
CASSLTRANYGYTF
TGTGCCAGCAGCTTAACCAGGGCGAACTATGGCTACACCTTC
>TRBV6-5|TRBJ1-6|NA|NA|12
CASSFAQSPLHF
TGTGCCAGCAGTTTCGCCCAGTCACCCCTCCACTTT
>TRBV19|TRBJ2-7|NA|NA|12
CASSIDEDEQYF
TGTGCCAGTAGTATAGACGAGGACGAGCAGTACTTC
>TRBV12-1|TRBJ2-3|NA|NA|17
CASSSTGTSGITDTQYF
TGTGCCAGCAGCTCCACCGGGACTAGCGGGATCACAGATACGCAGTATTTT
>TRBV6-6|TRBJ2-7|NA|NA|9
CASTPTGYF
TGTGCCAGCACTCCTACCGGGTACTTC
>TRBV27|TRBJ2-1|once|TRBD1|15
CASSPGTGKLNEQFF
TGTGCCAGCAGTCCGGGGACAGGGAAGCTAAATGAGCAGTTCTTC
>TRBV24-1|TRBJ2-1|NA|TRBD2|16
CATSDLTSGRRNEQFF
TGTGCCACCAGTGATTTGACTAGCGGGAGGCGGAATGAGCAGTTCTTC
>TRBV4-3|TRBJ1-2|NA|NA|13
CASSPGMRGGYTF
TGCGCCAGCAGCCCCGGAATGAGAGGCGGCTACACCTTC
>TRBV28|TRBJ1-5|NA|NA|13
CASSFGEFQPQHF
TGTGCCAGCAGTTTCGGGGAATTTCAGCCCCAGCATTTT
>TRBV28|TRBJ1-4|once|NA|16
CASSFQHLAIGEKLFF
TGTGCCAGCAGTTTCCAGCATCTAGCAATAGGTGAAAAACTGTTTTTT
>TRBV27|TRBJ1-3|NA|TRBD1|16
CASSLLGTGAGNTIYF
TGTGCCAGCAGTTTATTGGGGACAGGGGCGGGAAACACCATATATTTT
>TRBV25-1|TRBJ1-2|NA|NA|12
CASSARVGGYTF
TGTGCCAGCAGTGCCCGTGTCGGTGGCTACACCTTC
>TRBV6-1|TRBJ1-5|NA|NA|13
CASSEDRDQPQHF
TGTGCCAGCAGTGAAGACAGGGATCAGCCCCAGCATTTT
>TRBV2|TRBJ1-3|NA|TRBD1|15
CASTGQGFSGNTIYF
TGTGCCAGCACCGGACAGGGATTTTCTGGAAACACCATATATTTT
>TRBV24-1|TRBJ2-7|NA|NA|16
CATSDLGLGGSYEQYF
TGTGCCACCAGTGATTTGGGCCTCGGGGGTTCCTACGAGCAGTACTTC
>TRBV28|TRBJ1-5|NA|NA|16
CASSFPGQFPNRPQHF
TGTGCCAGCAGTTTCCCCGGACAGTTCCCGAATAGACCCCAGCATTTT
>TRBV7-2|TRBJ2-7|NA|TRBD2|15
CASSLGLAVSYEQYF
TGTGCCAGCAGCCTCGGACTAGCGGTTTCCTACGAGCAGTACTTC